The clone carrying this TCR delta chain occurred a few times. Its antigen remains unidentified. The protein TCRdb lists belongs to a much larger clone and differs from this DNA's translation at residue 11, which points to a read error; the protein shown is made from the DNA. CDR1 and CDR2 (germline): TSWWSYY, QGS. V lost 0 bases, J lost 8 bases, and 12 bases stayed unmatched. The CDR3 spans 16 residues. These data belong to a study of γδ T cells in repeated Plasmodium falciparum infection. Overall study: Age- and gender-matched Australian children served as comparison for malaria-exposed Malian children. Overall study results and limits: Malian donors came from one small rural village, predominantly one ethnic group. Waves of new clonotype selection appeared after repeated controlled infections in Vdelta2-negative, largely Vdelta1+, gammadelta T cells.

TCRdb redid clone calling on the multiplex PCR reads using CATT. This table holds over 45,000 delta-chain clones, about 1.6% found once. Gammadelta T cells were flow-sorted from PBMC into Vgamma9/Vdelta2+ and Vdelta2-negative populations for bulk analysis. The origin of this receptor is a pool of human donors (malaria-infected and uninfected, not separated). Specimen: gamma-delta T cells from blood. The gene calls are TRDV1 and TRDJ1; 7 nucleotides align to TRDD3. Assignment of the J gene here rests on matching the DNA to germline, because TCRdb gives none. The chain's CDR3 is CALGELRTWGCTKLIF. CDR3 nucleotides: TGTGCTCTTGGGGAACTTCGGACCTGGGGGTGTACAAAACTCATCTTT.